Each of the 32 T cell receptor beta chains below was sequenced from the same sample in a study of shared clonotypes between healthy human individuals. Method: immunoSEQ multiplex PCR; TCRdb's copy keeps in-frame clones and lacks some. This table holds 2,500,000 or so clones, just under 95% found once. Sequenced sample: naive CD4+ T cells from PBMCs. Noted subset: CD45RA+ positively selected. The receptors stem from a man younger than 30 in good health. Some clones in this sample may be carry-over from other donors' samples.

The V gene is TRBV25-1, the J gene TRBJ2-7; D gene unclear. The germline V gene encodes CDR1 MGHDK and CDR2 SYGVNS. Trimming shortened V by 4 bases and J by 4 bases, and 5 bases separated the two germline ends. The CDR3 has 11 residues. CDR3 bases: TGTGCCAGCAGTGTCGAATACGAGCAGTACTTC. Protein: CASSVEYEQYF.

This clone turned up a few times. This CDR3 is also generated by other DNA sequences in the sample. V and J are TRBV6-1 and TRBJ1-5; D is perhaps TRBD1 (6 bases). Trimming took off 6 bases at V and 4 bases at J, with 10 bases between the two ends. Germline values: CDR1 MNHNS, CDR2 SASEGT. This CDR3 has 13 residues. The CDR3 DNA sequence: TGTGCCAGCAGCAAACAGGGTAATCAGCCCCAGCATTTT. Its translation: CASSKQGNQPQHF.

The DNA of the CDR3 is TGCGCCAGCAGCTTGGTCCGTGGCCTAGCGGGTGGCACAGATACGCAGTATTTT. It is translated as CASSLVRGLAGGTDTQYF. This sequence joins TRBV5-1 and TRBJ2-3; 8 bases are shared with TRBD2. The length of the CDR3 is 18 residues. The V segment lost 0 bases and the J segment 1 base; nucleotides outside the gene matches: 10. CDR1 and CDR2 (germline): SGHRS, YFSETQ.

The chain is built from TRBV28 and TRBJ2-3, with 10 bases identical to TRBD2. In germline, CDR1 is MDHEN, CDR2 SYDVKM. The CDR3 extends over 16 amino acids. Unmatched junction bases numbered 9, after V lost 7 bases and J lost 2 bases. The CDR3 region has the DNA TGTGCCAGCACCCCCTCTAGCGGGAGTTCCACAGATACGCAGTATTTT. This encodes CASTPSSGSSTDTQYF.

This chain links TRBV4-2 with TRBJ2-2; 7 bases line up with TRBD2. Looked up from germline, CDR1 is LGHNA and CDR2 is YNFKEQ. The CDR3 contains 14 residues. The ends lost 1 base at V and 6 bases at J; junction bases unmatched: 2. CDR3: CASSQATSAGELFF. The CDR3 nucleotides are TGTGCCAGCAGCCAAGCAACTAGCGCCGGGGAGCTGTTTTTT.

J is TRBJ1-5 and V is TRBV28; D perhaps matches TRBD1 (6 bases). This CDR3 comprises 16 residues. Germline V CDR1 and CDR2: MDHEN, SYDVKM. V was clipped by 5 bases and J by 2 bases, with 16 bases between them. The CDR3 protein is CASSVQGTRGNQPQHF. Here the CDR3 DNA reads TGTGCCAGCAGTGTACAGGGCACTCGGGGCAATCAGCCCCAGCATTTT. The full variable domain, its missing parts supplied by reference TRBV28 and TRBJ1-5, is DVKVTQSSRYLVKRTGEKVFLECVQDMDHENMFWYRQDPGLGLRLIYFSYDVKMKEKGDIPEGYSVSREKKERFSLILESASTNQTSMYLCASSVQGTRGNQPQHFGDGTRLSIL.

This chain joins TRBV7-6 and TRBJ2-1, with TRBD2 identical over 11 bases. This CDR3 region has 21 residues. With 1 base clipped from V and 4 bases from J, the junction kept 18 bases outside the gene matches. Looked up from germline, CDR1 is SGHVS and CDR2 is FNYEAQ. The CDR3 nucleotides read TGTGCCAGCAGCTTAGTATTAAGACTAGCGGGGCCGGAAAGGGTTTACAATGAGCAGTTCTTC. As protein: CASSLVLRLAGPERVYNEQFF.

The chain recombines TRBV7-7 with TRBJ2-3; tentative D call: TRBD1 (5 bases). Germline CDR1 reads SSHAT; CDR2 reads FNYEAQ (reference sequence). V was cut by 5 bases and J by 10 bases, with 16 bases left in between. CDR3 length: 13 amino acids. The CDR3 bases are TGTGCCAGCAGCCCAACAGGTGCCGCGGCGCAGTATTTT. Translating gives CASSPTGAAAQYF.

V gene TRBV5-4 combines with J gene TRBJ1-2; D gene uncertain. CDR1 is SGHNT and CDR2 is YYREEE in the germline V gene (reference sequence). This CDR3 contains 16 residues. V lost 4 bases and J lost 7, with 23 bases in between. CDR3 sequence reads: CASSPEGRTAFLGYTF. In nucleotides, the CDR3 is TGTGCCAGCAGCCCGGAGGGCAGGACGGCTTTTCTTGGCTACACCTTC.

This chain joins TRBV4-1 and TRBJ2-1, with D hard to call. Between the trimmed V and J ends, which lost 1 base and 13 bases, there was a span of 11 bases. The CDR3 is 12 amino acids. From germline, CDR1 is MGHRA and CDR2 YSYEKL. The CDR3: CASSQVGSVQFF. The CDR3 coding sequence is TGCGCCAGCAGCCAAGTCGGTTCAGTTCAGTTCTTC.

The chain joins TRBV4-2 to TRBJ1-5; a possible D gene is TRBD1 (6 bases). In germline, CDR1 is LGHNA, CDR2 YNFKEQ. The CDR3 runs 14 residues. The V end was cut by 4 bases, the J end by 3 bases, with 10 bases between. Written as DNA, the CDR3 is TGTGCCAGCAGCCTACAGGGTGACAATCAGCCCCAGCATTTT. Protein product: CASSLQGDNQPQHF.

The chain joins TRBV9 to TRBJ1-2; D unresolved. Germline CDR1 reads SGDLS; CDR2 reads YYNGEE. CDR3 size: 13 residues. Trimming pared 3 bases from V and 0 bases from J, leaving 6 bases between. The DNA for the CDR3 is TGTGCCAGCAGCGGAAGTGCTAACTATGGCTACACCTTC. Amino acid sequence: CASSGSANYGYTF.

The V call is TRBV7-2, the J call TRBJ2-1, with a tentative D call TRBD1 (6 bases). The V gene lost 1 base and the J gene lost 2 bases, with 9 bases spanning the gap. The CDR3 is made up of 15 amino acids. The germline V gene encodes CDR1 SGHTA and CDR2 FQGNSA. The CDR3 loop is CASSLGQATYNEQFF. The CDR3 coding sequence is TGTGCCAGCAGCTTAGGACAGGCAACCTACAATGAGCAGTTCTTC.

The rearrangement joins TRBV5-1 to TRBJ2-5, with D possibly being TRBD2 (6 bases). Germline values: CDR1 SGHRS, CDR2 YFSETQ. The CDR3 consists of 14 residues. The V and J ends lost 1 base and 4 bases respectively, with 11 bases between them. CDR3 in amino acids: CASSLIGGAETQYF. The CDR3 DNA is TGCGCCAGCAGCTTGATCGGGGGAGCAGAGACCCAGTACTTC. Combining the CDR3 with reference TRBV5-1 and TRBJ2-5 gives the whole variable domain KAGVTQTPRYLIKTRGQQVTLSCSPISGHRSVSWYQQTPGQGLQFLFEYFSETQRNKGNFPGRFSGRQFSNSRSEMNVSTLELGDSALYLCASSLIGGAETQYFGPGTRLLVL.

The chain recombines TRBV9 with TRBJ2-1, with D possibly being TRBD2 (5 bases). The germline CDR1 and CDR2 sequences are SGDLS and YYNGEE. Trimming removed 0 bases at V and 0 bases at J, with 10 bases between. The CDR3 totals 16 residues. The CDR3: CASSVGGQISYNEQFF. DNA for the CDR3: TGTGCCAGCAGCGTAGGCGGGCAGATCTCCTACAATGAGCAGTTCTTC.

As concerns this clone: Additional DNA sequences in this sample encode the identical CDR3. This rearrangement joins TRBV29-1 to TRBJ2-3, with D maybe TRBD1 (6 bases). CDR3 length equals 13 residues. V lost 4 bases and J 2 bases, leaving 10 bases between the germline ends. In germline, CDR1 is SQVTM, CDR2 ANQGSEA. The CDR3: CSVGTVLTDTQYF. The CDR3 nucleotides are TGCAGCGTTGGGACAGTACTCACAGATACGCAGTATTTT.

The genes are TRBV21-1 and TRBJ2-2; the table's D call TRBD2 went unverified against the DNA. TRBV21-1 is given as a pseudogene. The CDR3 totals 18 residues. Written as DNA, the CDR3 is TGTGCCAGCAGCAACACGGGGAGGAAGAGATTAATCACCGGGGAGCTGTTTTTT. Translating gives CASSNTGRKRLITGELFF.

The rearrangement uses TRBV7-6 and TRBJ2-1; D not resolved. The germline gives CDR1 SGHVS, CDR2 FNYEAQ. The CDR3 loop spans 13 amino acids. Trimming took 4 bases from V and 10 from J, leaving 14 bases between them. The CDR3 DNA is TGTGCCAGCAGCTCCGATCGAGGTAGGGAGCAGTTCTTC. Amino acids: CASSSDRGREQFF.

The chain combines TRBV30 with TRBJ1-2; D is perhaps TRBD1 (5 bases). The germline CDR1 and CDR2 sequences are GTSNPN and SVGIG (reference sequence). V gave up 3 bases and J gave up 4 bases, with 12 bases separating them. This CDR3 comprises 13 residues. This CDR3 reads CAWSGAKAYGYTF. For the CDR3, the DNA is TGTGCCTGGAGCGGGGCCAAGGCCTATGGCTACACCTTC.

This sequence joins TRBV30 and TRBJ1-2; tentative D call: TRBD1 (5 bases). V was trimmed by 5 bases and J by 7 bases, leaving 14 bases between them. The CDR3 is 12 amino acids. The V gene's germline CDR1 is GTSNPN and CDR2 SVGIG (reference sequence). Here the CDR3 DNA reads TGTGCCTGGGCGGACACGGTGGGTGGCTACACCTTC. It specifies CAWADTVGGYTF. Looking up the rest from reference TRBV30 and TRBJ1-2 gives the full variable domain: SQTIHQWPATLVQPVGSPLSLECTVEGTSNPNLYWYRQAAGRGLQLLFYSVGIGQISSEVPQNLSASRPQDRQFILSSKKLLLSDSGFYLCAWADTVGGYTFGSGTRLTVV.

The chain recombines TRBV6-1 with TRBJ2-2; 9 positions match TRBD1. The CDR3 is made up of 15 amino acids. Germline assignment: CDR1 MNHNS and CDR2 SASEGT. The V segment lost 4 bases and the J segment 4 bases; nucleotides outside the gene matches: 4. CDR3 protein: CASSGQGGSTGELFF. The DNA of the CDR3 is TGTGCCAGCAGTGGACAGGGGGGTAGCACCGGGGAGCTGTTTTTT.

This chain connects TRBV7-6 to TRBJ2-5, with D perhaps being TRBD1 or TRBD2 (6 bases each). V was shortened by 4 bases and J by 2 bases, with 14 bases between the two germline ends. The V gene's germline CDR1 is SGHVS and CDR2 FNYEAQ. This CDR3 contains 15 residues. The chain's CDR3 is CASSSMTGGQETQYF. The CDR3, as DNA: TGTGCCAGCAGCTCCATGACAGGAGGGCAAGAGACCCAGTACTTC.

The chain's CDR3 is CATANAAYEQYF. The CDR3, as DNA: TGTGCCACAGCTAATGCGGCCTACGAGCAGTACTTC. The V gene is TRBV27, the J gene TRBJ2-7; D gene uncertain. The germline V gene encodes CDR1 MNHEY and CDR2 SMNVEV (reference sequence). Between the trimmed V and J ends, which lost 10 bases and 2 bases, there was a span of 12 bases. This CDR3 spans 12 amino acids.

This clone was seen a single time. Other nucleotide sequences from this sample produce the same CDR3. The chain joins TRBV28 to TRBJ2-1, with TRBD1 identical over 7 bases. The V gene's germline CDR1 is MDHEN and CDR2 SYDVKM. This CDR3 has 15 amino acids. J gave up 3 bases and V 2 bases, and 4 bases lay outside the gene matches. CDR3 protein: CASSLAGGRYNEQFF. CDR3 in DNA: TGTGCCAGCAGTTTAGCAGGGGGTCGCTACAATGAGCAGTTCTTC.

CDR3 in amino acids: CASSFEYGYTF. The CDR3, as DNA: TGTGCCAGCAGTTTCGAATATGGCTACACCTTC. The chain carries TRBV28 and TRBJ1-2, with unresolved D. With 3 bases removed from V and 5 bases from J, the gap between germline ends came to 4 bases. The CDR3 length is 11 residues. Per the germline V gene, CDR1 is MDHEN and CDR2 is SYDVKM.

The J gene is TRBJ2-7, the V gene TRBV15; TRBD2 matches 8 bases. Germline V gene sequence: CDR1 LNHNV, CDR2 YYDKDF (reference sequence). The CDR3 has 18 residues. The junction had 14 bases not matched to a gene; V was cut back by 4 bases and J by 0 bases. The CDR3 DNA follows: TGTGCCACCAGCAAAGAGGGGGGGGCGGGAGGCACCTCCTACGAGCAGTACTTC. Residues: CATSKEGGAGGTSYEQYF.

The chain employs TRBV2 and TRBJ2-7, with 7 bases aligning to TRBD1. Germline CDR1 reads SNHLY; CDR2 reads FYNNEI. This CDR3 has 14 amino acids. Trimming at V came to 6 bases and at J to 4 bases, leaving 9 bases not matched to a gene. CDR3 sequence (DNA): TGTGCCAGCAGGGCCAACAGGGGTTGGTACGAGCAGTACTTC. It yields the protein CASRANRGWYEQYF.

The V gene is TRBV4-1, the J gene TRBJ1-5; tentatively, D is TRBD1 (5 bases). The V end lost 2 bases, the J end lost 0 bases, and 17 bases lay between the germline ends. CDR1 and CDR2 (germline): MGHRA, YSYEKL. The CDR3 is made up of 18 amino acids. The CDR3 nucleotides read TGCGCCAGCAGCCAAATAGCGGGACGGCCCCATAGCAATCAGCCCCAGCATTTT. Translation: CASSQIAGRPHSNQPQHF.

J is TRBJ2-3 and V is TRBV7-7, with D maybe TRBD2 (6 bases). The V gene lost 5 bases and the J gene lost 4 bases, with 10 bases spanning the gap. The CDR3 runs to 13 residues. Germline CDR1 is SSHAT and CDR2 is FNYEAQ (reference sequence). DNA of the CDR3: TGTGCCAGCAGCACAGGAGGGGCAGATACGCAGTATTTT. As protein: CASSTGGADTQYF.

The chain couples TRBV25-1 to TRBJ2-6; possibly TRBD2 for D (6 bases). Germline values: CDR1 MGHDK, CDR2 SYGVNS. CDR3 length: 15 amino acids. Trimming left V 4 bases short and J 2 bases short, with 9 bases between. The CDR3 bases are TGTGCCAGCAGTGGTCGGGAGACTGGGGCCAACGTCCTGACTTTC. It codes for CASSGRETGANVLTF.

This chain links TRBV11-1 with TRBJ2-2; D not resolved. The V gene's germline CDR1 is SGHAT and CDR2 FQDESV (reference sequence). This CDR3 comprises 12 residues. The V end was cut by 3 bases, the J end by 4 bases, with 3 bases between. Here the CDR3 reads CASSFPTGELFF. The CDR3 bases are TGTGCCAGCAGCTTCCCCACCGGGGAGCTGTTTTTT.

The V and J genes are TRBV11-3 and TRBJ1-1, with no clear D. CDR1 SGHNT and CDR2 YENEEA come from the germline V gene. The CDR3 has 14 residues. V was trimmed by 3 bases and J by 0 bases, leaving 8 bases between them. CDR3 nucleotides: TGTGCCAGCAGCTTCTCAGGTATGAACACTGAAGCTTTCTTT. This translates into CASSFSGMNTEAFF. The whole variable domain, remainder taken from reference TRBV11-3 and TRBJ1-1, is EAGVVQSPRYKIIEKKQPVAFWCNPISGHNTLYWYLQNLGQGPELLIRYENEEAVDDSQLPKDRFSAERLKGVDSTLKIQPAELGDSAVYLCASSFSGMNTEAFFGQGTRLTVV.